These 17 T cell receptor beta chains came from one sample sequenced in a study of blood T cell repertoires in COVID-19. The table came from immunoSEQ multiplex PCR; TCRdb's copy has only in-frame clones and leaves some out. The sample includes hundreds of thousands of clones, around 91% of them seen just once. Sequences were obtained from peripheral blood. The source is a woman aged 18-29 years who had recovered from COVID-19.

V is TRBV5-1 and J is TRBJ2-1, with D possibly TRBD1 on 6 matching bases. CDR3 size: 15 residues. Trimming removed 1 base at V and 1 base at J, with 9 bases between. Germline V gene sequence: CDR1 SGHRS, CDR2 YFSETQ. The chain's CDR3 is CASSLLDSSYNEQFF. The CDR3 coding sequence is TGCGCCAGCAGCTTGCTGGACAGTTCCTACAATGAGCAGTTCTTC.

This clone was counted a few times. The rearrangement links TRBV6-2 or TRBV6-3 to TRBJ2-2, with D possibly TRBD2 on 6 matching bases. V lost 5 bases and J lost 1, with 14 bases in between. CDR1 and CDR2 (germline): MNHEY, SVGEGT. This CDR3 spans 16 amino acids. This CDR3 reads CASSPWRGGNTGELFF. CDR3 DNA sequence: TGTGCCAGCAGTCCGTGGCGGGGTGGGAACACCGGGGAGCTGTTTTTT.

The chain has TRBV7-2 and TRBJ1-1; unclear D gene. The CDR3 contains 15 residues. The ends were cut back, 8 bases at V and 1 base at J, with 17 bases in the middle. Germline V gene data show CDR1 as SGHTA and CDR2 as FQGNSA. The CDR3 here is CASRPGGVRNTEAFF. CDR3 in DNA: TGTGCCAGCCGCCCCGGCGGGGTAAGGAACACTGAAGCTTTCTTT.

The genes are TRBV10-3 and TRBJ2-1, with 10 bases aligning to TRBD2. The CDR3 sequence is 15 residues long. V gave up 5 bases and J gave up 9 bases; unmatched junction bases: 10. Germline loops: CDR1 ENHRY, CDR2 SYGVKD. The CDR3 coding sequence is TGTGCCATCAGTCCAGAGCGGGAGGGCCCGGGTGAGCAGTTCTTC. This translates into CAISPEREGPGEQFF.

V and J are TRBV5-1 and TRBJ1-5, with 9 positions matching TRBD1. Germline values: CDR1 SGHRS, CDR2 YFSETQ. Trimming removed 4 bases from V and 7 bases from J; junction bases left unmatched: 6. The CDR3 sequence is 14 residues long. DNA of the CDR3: TGCGCCAGCAGCATGCAACAGGGGGCGCAGCCCCAGCATTTT. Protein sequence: CASSMQQGAQPQHF. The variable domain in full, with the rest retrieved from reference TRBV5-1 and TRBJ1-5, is KAGVTQTPRYLIKTRGQQVTLSCSPISGHRSVSWYQQTPGQGLQFLFEYFSETQRNKGNFPGRFSGRQFSNSRSEMNVSTLELGDSALYLCASSMQQGAQPQHFGDGTRLSIL.

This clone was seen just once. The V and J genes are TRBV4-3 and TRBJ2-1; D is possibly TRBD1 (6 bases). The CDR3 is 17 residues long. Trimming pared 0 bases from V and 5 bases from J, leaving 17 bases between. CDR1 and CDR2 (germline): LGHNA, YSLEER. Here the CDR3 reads CASSQEGTTGRNNEQFF. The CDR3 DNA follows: TGCGCCAGCAGCCAAGAGGGAACAACAGGGCGCAACAATGAGCAGTTCTTC.

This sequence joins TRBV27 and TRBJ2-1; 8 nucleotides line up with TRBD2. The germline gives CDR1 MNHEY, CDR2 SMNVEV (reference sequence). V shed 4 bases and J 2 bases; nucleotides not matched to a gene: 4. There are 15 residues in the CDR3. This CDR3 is CASSWSGGTYNEQFF. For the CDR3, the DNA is TGTGCCAGCAGTTGGAGCGGGGGTACCTACAATGAGCAGTTCTTC.

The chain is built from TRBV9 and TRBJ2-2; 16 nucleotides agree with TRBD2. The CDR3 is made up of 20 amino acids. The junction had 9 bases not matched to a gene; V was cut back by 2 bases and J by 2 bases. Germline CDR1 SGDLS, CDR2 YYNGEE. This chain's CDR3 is CASSVSPGLAGGRNTGELFF. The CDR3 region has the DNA TGTGCCAGCAGCGTGTCACCGGGACTAGCGGGAGGGCGAAACACCGGGGAGCTGTTTTTT.

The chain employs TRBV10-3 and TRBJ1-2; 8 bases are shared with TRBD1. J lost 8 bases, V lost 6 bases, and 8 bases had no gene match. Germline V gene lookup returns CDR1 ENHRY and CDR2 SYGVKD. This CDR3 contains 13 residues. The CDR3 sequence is CAIRQGAREGYTF. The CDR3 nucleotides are TGTGCCATCAGGCAGGGGGCGAGGGAGGGCTACACCTTC.

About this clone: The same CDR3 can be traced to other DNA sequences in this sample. The CDR3 DNA follows: TGTGCCAGCACCTGGGGGGGCCGAACTGAAGCTTTCTTT. Protein sequence: CASTWGGRTEAFF. This rearrangement joins TRBV7-9 to TRBJ1-1, with D perhaps matching TRBD1 (6 bases). Germline V gene sequence: CDR1 SEHNR, CDR2 FQNEAQ (reference sequence). The CDR3 extends over 13 amino acids. The ends were cut back, 7 bases at V and 5 bases at J, with 14 bases in the middle.

The CDR3 spells CASSGSRDNEQFF. The CDR3 DNA follows: TGTGCCAGCAGCGGAAGCAGGGACAATGAGCAGTTCTTC. J is TRBJ2-1 and V is TRBV9, with D maybe TRBD1 (5 bases). The CDR3 length is 13 residues. V lost 3 bases and J 5 bases, leaving 9 bases between the germline ends. The germline gives CDR1 SGDLS, CDR2 YYNGEE.

CDR3 coding DNA: TGTGCCAGCAGCTTCTGGACAGCAGACTATGGCTACACCTTC. This codes for CASSFWTADYGYTF. This sequence joins TRBV11-2 and TRBJ1-2; a possible D gene is TRBD1 (6 bases). Germline V gene sequence: CDR1 SGHAT, CDR2 FQNNGV. This CDR3 region has 14 residues. Between the trimmed V and J ends, which lost 3 bases and 3 bases, there was a span of 11 bases.

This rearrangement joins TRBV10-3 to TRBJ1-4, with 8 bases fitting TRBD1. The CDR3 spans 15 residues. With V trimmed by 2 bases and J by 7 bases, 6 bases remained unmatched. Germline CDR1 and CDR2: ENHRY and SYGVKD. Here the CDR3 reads CAISEGAGGIEKLFF. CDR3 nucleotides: TGTGCCATCAGTGAGGGAGCAGGGGGCATTGAAAAACTGTTTTTT.

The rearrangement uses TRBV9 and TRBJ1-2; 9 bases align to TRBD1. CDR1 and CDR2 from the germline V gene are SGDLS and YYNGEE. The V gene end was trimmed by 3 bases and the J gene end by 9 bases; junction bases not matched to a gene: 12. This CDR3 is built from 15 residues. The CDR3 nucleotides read TGTGCCAGCAGCGGAGAAGGACAGGGGATGCTGAGCTACACCTTC. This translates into CASSGEGQGMLSYTF.

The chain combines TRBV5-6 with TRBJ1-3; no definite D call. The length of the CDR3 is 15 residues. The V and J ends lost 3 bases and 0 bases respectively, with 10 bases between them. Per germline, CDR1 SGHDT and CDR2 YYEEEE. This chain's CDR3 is CASSYPGSSGNTIYF. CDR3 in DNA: TGTGCCAGCAGCTATCCAGGCTCCTCTGGAAACACCATATATTTT.

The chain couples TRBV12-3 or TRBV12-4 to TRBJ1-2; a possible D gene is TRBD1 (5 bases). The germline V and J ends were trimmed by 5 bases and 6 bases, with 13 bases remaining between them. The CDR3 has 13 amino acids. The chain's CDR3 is CASSPGRGNGYTF. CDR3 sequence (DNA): TGTGCCAGCAGTCCCGGACGGGGGAATGGCTACACCTTC.

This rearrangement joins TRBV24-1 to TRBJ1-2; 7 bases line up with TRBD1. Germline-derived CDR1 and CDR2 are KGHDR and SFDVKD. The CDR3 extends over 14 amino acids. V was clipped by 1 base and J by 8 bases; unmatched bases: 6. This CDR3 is CATSDFDRVGGYTF. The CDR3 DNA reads TGTGCCACCAGTGATTTTGACAGGGTGGGAGGCTACACCTTC.